The sequence of this T cell receptor beta chain was determined in a study of cytomegalovirus exposure and HLA in healthy donors. CDR3 size: 14 residues. The germline CDR1 and CDR2 sequences are SEHNR and FQNEAQ (reference sequence). V lost 1 base, J lost 4 bases, and 10 bases lay in between. Overall study findings and caveats: Most subjects had HLA-A and HLA-B alleles reportedly predicted accurately by TCR beta sequences. Donor immune exposure was known only as CMV serostatus.

PCR primers comprised 60 Vbeta and 13 Jbeta primers. Profiled with immunoSEQ multiplex PCR; TCRdb holds only in-frame clones, not every one. The table records 150,000 to 200,000 clones, about 85% of them present only once. Remarks on this clone: The antigen is undetermined.

The receptor was isolated from a woman between 45 and 60 years old in good health and CMV-seronegative. The V and J genes are TRBV7-9 and TRBJ2-5; perhaps TRBD1 as D (6 bases). Input material: PBMCs. The CDR3 sequence: CASSLEGQRETQYF. The CDR3 DNA reads as TGTGCCAGCAGCTTAGAAGGACAGAGAGAGACCCAGTACTTC.